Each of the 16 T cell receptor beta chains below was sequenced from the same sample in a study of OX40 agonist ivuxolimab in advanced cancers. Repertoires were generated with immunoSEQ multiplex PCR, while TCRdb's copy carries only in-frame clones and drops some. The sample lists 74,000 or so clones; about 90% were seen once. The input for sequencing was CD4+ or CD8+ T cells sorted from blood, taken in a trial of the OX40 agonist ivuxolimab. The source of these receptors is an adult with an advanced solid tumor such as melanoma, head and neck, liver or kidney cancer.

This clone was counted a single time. The CDR3 region is CASNQGMTDTQYF. The CDR3 DNA is TGTGCCAGCAACCAGGGGATGACAGATACGCAGTATTTT. This rearrangement joins TRBV6-5 to TRBJ2-3; D might be TRBD1 (6 bases). From germline, CDR1 is MNHEY and CDR2 SVGAGI. V dropped 7 bases and J dropped 3 bases, with 11 bases sitting between them. The CDR3 spans 13 residues.

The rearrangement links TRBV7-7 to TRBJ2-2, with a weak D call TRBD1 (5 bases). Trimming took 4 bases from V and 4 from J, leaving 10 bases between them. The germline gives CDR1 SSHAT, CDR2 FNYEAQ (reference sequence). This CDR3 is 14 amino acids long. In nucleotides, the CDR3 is TGTGCCAGCAGCTCTCAGGGTCCCACCGGGGAGCTGTTTTTT. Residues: CASSSQGPTGELFF.

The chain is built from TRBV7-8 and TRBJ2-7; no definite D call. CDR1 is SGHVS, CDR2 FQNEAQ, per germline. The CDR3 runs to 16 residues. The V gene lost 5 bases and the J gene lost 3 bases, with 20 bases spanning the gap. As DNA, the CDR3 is TGTGCCAGCAGCCACGGTTCCGTGGCAGGATTCTACGAGCAGTACTTC. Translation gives CASSHGSVAGFYEQYF. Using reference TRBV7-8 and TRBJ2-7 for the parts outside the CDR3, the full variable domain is GAGVSQSPRYKVAKRGQDVALRCDPISGHVSLFWYQQALGQGPEFLTYFQNEAQLDKSGLPSDRFFAERPEGSVSTLKIQRTQQEDSAVYLCASSHGSVAGFYEQYFGPGTRLTVT.

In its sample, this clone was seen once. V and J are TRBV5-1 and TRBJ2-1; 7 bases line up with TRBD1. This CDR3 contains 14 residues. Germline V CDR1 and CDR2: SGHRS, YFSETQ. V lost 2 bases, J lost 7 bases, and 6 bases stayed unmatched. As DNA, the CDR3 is TGCGCCAGCAGCTTAGACAGGGTATCGAATGAGCAGTTCTTC. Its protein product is CASSLDRVSNEQFF.

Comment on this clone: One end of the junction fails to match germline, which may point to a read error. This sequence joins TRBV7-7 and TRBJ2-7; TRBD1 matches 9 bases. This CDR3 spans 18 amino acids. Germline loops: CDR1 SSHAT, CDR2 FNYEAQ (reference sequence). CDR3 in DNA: TGTGCTAGCAGCCGGAGCGGTACAACAGGGGGCGCGACCTACGAGCAGTACTTC. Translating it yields CASSRSGTTGGATYEQYF.

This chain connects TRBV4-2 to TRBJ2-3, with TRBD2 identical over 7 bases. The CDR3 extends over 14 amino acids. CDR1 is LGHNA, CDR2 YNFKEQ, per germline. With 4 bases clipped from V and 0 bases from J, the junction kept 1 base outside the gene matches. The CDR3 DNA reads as TGTGCCAGCAGCCGTAGCGGGAGCACAGATACGCAGTATTTT. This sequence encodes CASSRSGSTDTQYF.

The CDR3 nucleotides are TGCGCCAGCAGCTTGACAGGGCTAAACAATGAGCAGTTCTTC. This translates into CASSLTGLNNEQFF. This chain uses TRBV5-1 with TRBJ2-1; possible D gene TRBD1, 6 bases. V was clipped by 1 base and J by 5 bases, with 10 bases between them. In germline, CDR1 is SGHRS, CDR2 YFSETQ. The CDR3 runs to 14 residues. The variable domain in full, with the rest retrieved from reference TRBV5-1 and TRBJ2-1, is KAGVTQTPRYLIKTRGQQVTLSCSPISGHRSVSWYQQTPGQGLQFLFEYFSETQRNKGNFPGRFSGRQFSNSRSEMNVSTLELGDSALYLCASSLTGLNNEQFFGPGTRLTVL.

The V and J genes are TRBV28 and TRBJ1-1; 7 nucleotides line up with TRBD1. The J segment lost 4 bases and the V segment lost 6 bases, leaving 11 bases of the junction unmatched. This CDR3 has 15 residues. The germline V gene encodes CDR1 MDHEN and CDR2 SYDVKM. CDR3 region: CASSPTIQGTTEAFF. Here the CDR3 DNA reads TGTGCCAGCAGCCCCACAATACAGGGGACCACTGAAGCTTTCTTT. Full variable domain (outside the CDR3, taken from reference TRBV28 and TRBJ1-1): DVKVTQSSRYLVKRTGEKVFLECVQDMDHENMFWYRQDPGLGLRLIYFSYDVKMKEKGDIPEGYSVSREKKERFSLILESASTNQTSMYLCASSPTIQGTTEAFFGQGTRLTVV.

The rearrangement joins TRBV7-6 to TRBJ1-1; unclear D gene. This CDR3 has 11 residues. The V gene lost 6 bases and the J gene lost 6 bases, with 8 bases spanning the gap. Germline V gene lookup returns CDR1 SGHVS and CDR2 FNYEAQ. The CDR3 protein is CASSGGPEAFF. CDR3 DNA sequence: TGTGCCAGCAGTGGTGGGCCTGAAGCTTTCTTT.

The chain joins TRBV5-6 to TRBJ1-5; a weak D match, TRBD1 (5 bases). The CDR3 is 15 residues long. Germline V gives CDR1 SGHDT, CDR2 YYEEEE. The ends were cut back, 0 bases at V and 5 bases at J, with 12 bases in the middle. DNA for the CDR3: TGTGCCAGCAGCTTGGGGGGCAGGGTGGATCAGCCCCAGCATTTT. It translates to CASSLGGRVDQPQHF.

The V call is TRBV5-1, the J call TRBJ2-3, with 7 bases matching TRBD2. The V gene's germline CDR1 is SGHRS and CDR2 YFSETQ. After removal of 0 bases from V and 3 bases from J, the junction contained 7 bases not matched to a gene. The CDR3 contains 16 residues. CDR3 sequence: CASSLETGGGTDTQYF. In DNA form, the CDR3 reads TGCGCCAGCAGCTTGGAGACGGGGGGAGGAACAGATACGCAGTATTTT.

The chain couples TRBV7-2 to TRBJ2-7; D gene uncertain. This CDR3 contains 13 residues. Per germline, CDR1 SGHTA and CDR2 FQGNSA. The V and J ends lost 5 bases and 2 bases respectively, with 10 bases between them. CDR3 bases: TGTGCCAGCAGCCCGAGCGCGGCCTACGAGCAGTACTTC. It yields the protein CASSPSAAYEQYF.

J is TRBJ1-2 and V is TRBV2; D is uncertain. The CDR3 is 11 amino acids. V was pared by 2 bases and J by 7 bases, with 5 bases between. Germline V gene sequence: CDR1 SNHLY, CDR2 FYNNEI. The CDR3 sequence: CASSEFGGYTF. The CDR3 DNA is TGTGCCAGCAGTGAATTCGGTGGCTACACCTTC.

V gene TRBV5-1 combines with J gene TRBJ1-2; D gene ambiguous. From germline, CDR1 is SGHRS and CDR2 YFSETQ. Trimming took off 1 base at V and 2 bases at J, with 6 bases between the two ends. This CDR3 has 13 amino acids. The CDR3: CASSLTTNYGYTF. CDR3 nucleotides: TGCGCCAGCAGCTTGACCACGAACTATGGCTACACCTTC.

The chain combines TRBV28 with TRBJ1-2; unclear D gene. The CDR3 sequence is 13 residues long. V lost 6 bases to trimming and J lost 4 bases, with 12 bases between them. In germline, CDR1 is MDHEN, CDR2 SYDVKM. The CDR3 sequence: CASREGWSYGYTF. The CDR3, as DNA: TGTGCCAGCAGGGAGGGATGGAGCTATGGCTACACCTTC.

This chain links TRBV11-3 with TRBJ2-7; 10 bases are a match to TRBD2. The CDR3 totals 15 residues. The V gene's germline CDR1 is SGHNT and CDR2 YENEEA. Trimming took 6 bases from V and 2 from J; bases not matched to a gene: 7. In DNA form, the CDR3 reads TGTGCCAGCAGTTCCAGGACTAGCGGCACCTACGAGCAGTACTTC. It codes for CASSSRTSGTYEQYF.